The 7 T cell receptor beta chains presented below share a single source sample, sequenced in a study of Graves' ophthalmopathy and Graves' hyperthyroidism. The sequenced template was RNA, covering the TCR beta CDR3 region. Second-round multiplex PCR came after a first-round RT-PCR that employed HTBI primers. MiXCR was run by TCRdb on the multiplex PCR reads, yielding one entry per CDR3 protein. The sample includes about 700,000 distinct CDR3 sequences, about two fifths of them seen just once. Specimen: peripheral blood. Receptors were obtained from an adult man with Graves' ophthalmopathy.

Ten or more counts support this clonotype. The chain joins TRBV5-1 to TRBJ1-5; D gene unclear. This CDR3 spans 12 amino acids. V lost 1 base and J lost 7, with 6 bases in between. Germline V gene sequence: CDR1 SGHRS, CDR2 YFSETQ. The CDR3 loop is CASSLKSQPQHF. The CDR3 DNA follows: TGCGCCAGCAGCTTGAAATCGCAGCCCCAGCATTTT.

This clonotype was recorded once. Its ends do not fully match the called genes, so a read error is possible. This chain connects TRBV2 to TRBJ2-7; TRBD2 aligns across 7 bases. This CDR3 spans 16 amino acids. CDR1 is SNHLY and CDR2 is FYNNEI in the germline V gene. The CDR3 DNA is TGTGCCTGCAGTGCTATACTTGGCGGGAGCTCCTACGAGCAGTACTTC. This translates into CACSAILGGSSYEQYF.

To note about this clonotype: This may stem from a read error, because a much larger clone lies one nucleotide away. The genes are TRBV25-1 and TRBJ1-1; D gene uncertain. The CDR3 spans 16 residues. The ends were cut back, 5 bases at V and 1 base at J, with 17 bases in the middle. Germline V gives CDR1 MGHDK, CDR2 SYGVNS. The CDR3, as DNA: TGTGCCAGCAGTCTTAAGGACGTGGGAGAGAACACTGAAGCTTTCTTT. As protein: CASSLKDVGENTEAFF.

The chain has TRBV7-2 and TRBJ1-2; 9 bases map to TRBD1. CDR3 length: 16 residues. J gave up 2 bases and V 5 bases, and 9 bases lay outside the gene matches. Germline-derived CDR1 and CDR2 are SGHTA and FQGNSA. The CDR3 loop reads CASSRDPGQGNYGYTF. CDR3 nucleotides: TGTGCCAGCAGCCGGGACCCGGGACAGGGAAACTATGGCTACACCTTC.

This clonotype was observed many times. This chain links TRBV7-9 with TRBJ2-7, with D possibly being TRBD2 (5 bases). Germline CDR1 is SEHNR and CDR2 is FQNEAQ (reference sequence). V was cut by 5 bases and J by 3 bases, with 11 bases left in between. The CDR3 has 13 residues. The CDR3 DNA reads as TGTGCCAGCAGCCGGGGTCCGGACTACGAGCAGTACTTC. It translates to CASSRGPDYEQYF.

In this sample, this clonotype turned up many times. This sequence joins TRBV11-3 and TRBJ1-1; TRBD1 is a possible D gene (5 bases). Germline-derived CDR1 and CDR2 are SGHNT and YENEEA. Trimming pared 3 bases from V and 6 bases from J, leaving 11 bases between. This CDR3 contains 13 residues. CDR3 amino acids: CASSLGPGSEAFF. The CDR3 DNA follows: TGTGCCAGCAGCTTGGGGCCAGGTTCTGAAGCTTTCTTT.

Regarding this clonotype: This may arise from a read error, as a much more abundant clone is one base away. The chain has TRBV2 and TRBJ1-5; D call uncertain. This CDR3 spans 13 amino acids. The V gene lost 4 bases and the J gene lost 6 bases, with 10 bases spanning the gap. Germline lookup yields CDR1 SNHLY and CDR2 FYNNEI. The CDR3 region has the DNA TGTGCCAGCAGTGGAGAAGGGTTTCAGCCCCAGCATTTT. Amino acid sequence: CASSGEGFQPQHF.